What follows describes a single T cell receptor beta chain. This CDR3 is 15 amino acids long. The V end was cut by 2 bases, the J end by 4 bases, with 12 bases between. In germline, CDR1 is LGHDT, CDR2 YNNKEL (reference sequence). Study processing details: Reference gene primers were amplified, and this amplification served to estimate nucleated cell counts. TCRdb's copy holds only in-frame clones and misses some; the assay was immunoSEQ multiplex PCR. The V and J calls and clone size come from that table; D and trimming were worked out from the DNA. The profile covers under 300,000 clones, with about nine tenths appearing a single time and less than 15% taken by the ten largest. This record belongs to a study of blood T cell repertoires in COVID-19. Background on the study: Researchers got acute and convalescent COVID-19 samples from the United States, Italy and Spain.

The V and J genes are TRBV3-1 (or the pseudogene TRBV3-2) and TRBJ2-1; maybe TRBD2 (5 bases). This sequence originates from a woman aged 25 to 45 with COVID-19, enrolled during active disease. Material: peripheral blood. The CDR3 region is CASSQSAAAYNEQFF. The CDR3 DNA reads TGTGCCAGCAGCCAATCGGCAGCGGCTTACAATGAGCAGTTCTTC.